The T cell receptor beta chain described here comes from a study of blood T cell repertoires in COVID-19 (TCRdb year 2020). About the investigation overall: Samples covering the acute and convalescent phases of COVID-19 were provided by collaborators in the United States, Italy and Spain. The material from the prospective study consisted of cDNA or gDNA derived from T cells, B-cell-depleted T cells, or PBMCs. Deeply sampled blood TCRbeta repertoires from subjects exposed to, actively infected with, or recovered from COVID-19 were included in the dataset. The repertoires were released in a freely available public database meant as a resource for research on the immune response to SARS-CoV-2. Samples came from the ongoing ImmuneRACE study (first 160 participants) plus 1,254 subjects from 6 global collaborators. Nearly every sample came with metadata listing a de-identified subject ID, COVID-19 status, age in years and sex. Where available, HLA class I and class II types were taken from metadata supplied by the sample provider and were not determined by assay-based typing. Study-wide conclusions, independent of this receptor: Clinical and demographic metadata were provided uncurated, with the amount varying by source and participant.

Points on this clone: Its antigen is not yet known. Base-call qualities are not available, and no considerably larger clone is one nucleotide away.

Sequences MNHNS (CDR1) and SASEGT (CDR2) are obtained from the germline V gene. The CDR3 runs 15 residues from the cysteine to the phenylalanine. CDR3 DNA is the only sequence kept; it has 45 bases, read in frame from the first base. V gives up 3 bases and J gives up 0 bases, and the segment between their germline ends measures 10 bases. The collaborating institutions used their own protocols to collect whole blood in K2EDTA tubes. For TCRbeta analysis, collaborators shipped samples in one of three forms: frozen whole blood, isolated PBMCs, or DNA extracted from either of those sample types. TCRbeta CDR3 regions were amplified from genomic DNA by means of the immunoSEQ Assay, a bias-controlled multiplex PCR. Turning to the authors' computational methods: Nucleated cell counts per sample were estimated from amplification of reference gene primers within the assay. To quantify the absolute abundance of each unique TCRbeta CDR3 rearrangement, sequence reads were collapsed and filtered. Productive Simpson clonality was computed per sample as the square root of Simpson's diversity index over productive rearrangements. As stored in TCRdb, this immuneACCESS dataset retains in-frame rearrangements with V and J assigned. A fraction of the clones does not appear; measured against another copy, unresolved V genes explain less than half of the discrepancy, and the remainder lacks a known reason. The DNA was the basis for D and trimming; V, J and clone size are from that table. The sample includes some 88,000 clones, with 86% observed a single time. The top ten clonotypes cover less than 9% of the sample.

This TCR was recovered from a man in his sixties with acute or convalescent COVID-19. Sequencing was carried out using peripheral blood. The receptor chain draws on TRBV6-1 and TRBJ2-3, with a tentative D gene TRBD1 over 6 matching bases. This receptor carries the CDR3 CASSDVGASTDTQYF. Read as DNA, the sequence is TGTGCCAGCAGTGATGTGGGGGCTAGCACAGATACGCAGTATTTT.